Below, 28 T cell receptor beta chains from the same sample are listed, as sequenced in a study of T cell clones after liver transplantation. Method: immunoSEQ multiplex PCR; TCRdb's copy keeps in-frame clones and lacks some. The data show roughly 70,000 clones, more than 75% seen once. The material was CD4+ T cells from blood, obtained before liver transplant. These receptor sequences come from a human donor who received a liver transplant.

The chain couples TRBV18 to TRBJ2-7; 7 bases are shared with TRBD1. CDR1 is KGHSH, CDR2 LQKENI, per germline. The CDR3 extends over 14 amino acids. V gave up 3 bases and J gave up 2 bases; unmatched junction bases: 4. The CDR3 spells CASSPPGQTYEQYF. The CDR3 DNA is TGTGCCAGCTCACCGCCGGGACAGACCTACGAGCAGTACTTC.

V gene TRBV5-4 combines with J gene TRBJ1-1; 7 positions match TRBD1. Germline V CDR1 and CDR2: SGHNT, YYREEE (reference sequence). V was pared by 4 bases and J by 4 bases, with 4 bases of the junction left unmatched. The CDR3 sequence is 13 residues long. CDR3 sequence (DNA): TGTGCCAGCAGCAAGACAGGGAGCACTGAAGCTTTCTTT. It yields the protein CASSKTGSTEAFF.

The rearrangement joins TRBV5-1 to TRBJ2-5; D unclear. The CDR3 is made up of 14 amino acids. V lost 1 base and J 5 bases, leaving 12 bases between the germline ends. The V gene's germline CDR1 is SGHRS and CDR2 YFSETQ. CDR3 in amino acids: CASSLSPDLETQYF. CDR3 in DNA: TGCGCCAGCAGCTTGAGTCCAGACCTGGAGACCCAGTACTTC.

Of note for this clone: This sample also contains other DNA sequences that code for the same CDR3. The chain is built from TRBV5-1 and TRBJ1-1; the D gene is possibly TRBD1 (6 bases). The germline gives CDR1 SGHRS, CDR2 YFSETQ. Trimming took off 0 bases at V and 2 bases at J, with 8 bases between the two ends. The CDR3 covers 14 residues. The CDR3 loop reads CASSLEGVNTEAFF. CDR3 coding DNA: TGCGCCAGCAGCTTGGAGGGGGTAAACACTGAAGCTTTCTTT.

As DNA, the CDR3 is TGTGCCACCAGCGAGGGAAACTATGGCTACACCTTC. This gives the protein CATSEGNYGYTF. The chain combines TRBV15 with TRBJ1-2; D call uncertain. The CDR3 spans 12 residues. Germline V gene sequence: CDR1 LNHNV, CDR2 YYDKDF (reference sequence). Deletions cut 5 bases from V and 2 bases from J, with 6 bases between.

This chain uses TRBV2 with TRBJ2-5; the D gene is possibly TRBD2 (5 bases). Per germline, CDR1 SNHLY and CDR2 FYNNEI. V lost 6 bases, J lost 5 bases, and 16 bases lay in between. CDR3 size: 14 residues. In nucleotides, the CDR3 is TGTGCCAGCAGCCGGACTCAACGCGGGGAGACCCAGTACTTC. Residues: CASSRTQRGETQYF.

The genes are TRBV11-2 and TRBJ2-1; 8 bases match TRBD2. CDR1 is SGHAT, CDR2 FQNNGV, per germline. Trimming cost V 5 bases and J 9 bases; bases outside gene matches: 6. CDR3 length: 13 amino acids. The CDR3 nucleotides are TGTGCCAGCAGCCTTCCTAGCGGGCTTGAGCAGTTCTTC. It specifies CASSLPSGLEQFF.

The chain has TRBV11-2 and TRBJ1-3; 7 bases are a match to TRBD1. This CDR3 region has 16 residues. The ends lost 5 bases at V and 4 bases at J; junction bases unmatched: 11. CDR1 SGHAT and CDR2 FQNNGV come from the germline V gene. The DNA for the CDR3 is TGTGCCAGCAGCCCAGGAGTAGGGGGCTCGGGAAACACCATATATTTT. It encodes CASSPGVGGSGNTIYF.

The V call is TRBV19, the J call TRBJ2-7, with 9 bases aligning to TRBD2. The CDR3 length is 15 residues. The V gene end was trimmed by 1 base and the J gene end by 6 bases; junction bases not matched to a gene: 7. Germline V gene lookup returns CDR1 LNHDA and CDR2 SQIVND (reference sequence). The CDR3 DNA reads TGTGCCAGTAGTATAGGTCGCGGGAGGGTTCCCGAGCAGTACTTC. Translating gives CASSIGRGRVPEQYF. Combining the CDR3 with reference TRBV19 and TRBJ2-7 gives the whole variable domain DGGITQSPKYLFRKEGQNVTLSCEQNLNHDAMYWYRQDPGQGLRLIYYSQIVNDFQKGDIAEGYSVSREKKESFPLTVTSAQKNPTAFYLCASSIGRGRVPEQYFGPGTRLTVT.

V gene TRBV5-1 combines with J gene TRBJ2-7; unclear D gene. Between the trimmed V and J ends, which lost 4 bases and 2 bases, there was a span of 13 bases. The CDR3 sequence is 14 residues long. Germline-derived CDR1 and CDR2 are SGHRS and YFSETQ. The CDR3 is CASSTRASTYEQYF. Written as DNA, the CDR3 is TGCGCCAGCAGCACCCGTGCCAGCACCTACGAGCAGTACTTC. Combining the CDR3 with reference TRBV5-1 and TRBJ2-7 gives the whole variable domain KAGVTQTPRYLIKTRGQQVTLSCSPISGHRSVSWYQQTPGQGLQFLFEYFSETQRNKGNFPGRFSGRQFSNSRSEMNVSTLELGDSALYLCASSTRASTYEQYFGPGTRLTVT.

CDR3 sequence reads: CASSTDLTKLFF. For the CDR3, the DNA is TGTGCCAGCAGCACAGACCTGACAAAACTGTTTTTT. The chain is built from TRBV11-3 and TRBJ1-4; D is unresolved. The CDR3 consists of 12 residues. Between the trimmed V and J ends, which lost 5 bases and 10 bases, there was a span of 11 bases. Per germline, CDR1 SGHNT and CDR2 YENEEA.

J is TRBJ2-1 and V is TRBV7-2; 11 bases align to TRBD2. Germline V gives CDR1 SGHTA, CDR2 FQGNSA. J lost 9 bases, V lost 1 base, and 5 bases had no gene match. This CDR3 is built from 15 residues. The CDR3 reads CASSLGLAGNGEQFF. CDR3 in DNA: TGTGCCAGCAGCTTAGGACTAGCGGGAAACGGTGAGCAGTTCTTC.

The chain employs TRBV10-3 and TRBJ1-2; D gene uncertain. The CDR3 contains 13 residues. Germline V CDR1 and CDR2: ENHRY, SYGVKD. V lost 4 bases to trimming and J lost 3 bases, with 9 bases between them. CDR3: CAISVEGDYGYTF. CDR3 bases: TGTGCCATCAGTGTGGAGGGCGACTATGGCTACACCTTC.

V is TRBV18 and J is TRBJ2-3, with 10 bases lining up with TRBD1. CDR1 and CDR2 from the germline V gene are KGHSH and LQKENI. V gave up 2 bases and J gave up 1 base; unmatched junction bases: 9. This CDR3 region has 18 residues. Here the CDR3 reads CASSPYRPGTGGTDTQYF. CDR3 nucleotide sequence: TGTGCCAGCTCACCATACCGTCCCGGGACAGGGGGCACAGATACGCAGTATTTT.

By share, this clone counts as medium-sized. The rearrangement links TRBV2 to TRBJ2-7; TRBD1 aligns across 8 bases. V lost 5 bases and J lost 10; bases outside the gene matches: 4. The germline V gene encodes CDR1 SNHLY and CDR2 FYNNEI. The CDR3 is 11 residues long. CDR3 sequence (DNA): TGTGCCAGCAGTCCAGGGGGCTCCCAGTACTTC. As protein: CASSPGGSQYF.

The V and J genes are TRBV9 and TRBJ2-1; D is tentatively TRBD1 or TRBD2 (5 bases each). Between the trimmed V and J ends, which lost 4 bases and 7 bases, there was a span of 12 bases. Germline-derived CDR1 and CDR2 are SGDLS and YYNGEE. The CDR3 has 13 amino acids. For the CDR3, the DNA is TGTGCCAGCAGCACTAGGACAAGTAATGAGCAGTTCTTC. It yields the protein CASSTRTSNEQFF. Based on the CDR3 plus reference TRBV9 and TRBJ2-1, the full variable domain is DSGVTQTPKHLITATGQRVTLRCSPRSGDLSVYWYQQSLDQGLQFLIQYYNGEERAKGNILERFSAQQFPDLHSELNLSSLELGDSALYFCASSTRTSNEQFFGPGTRLTVL.

The chain employs TRBV6-5 and TRBJ2-2; 9 nucleotides match TRBD1. This CDR3 region has 16 residues. J gave up 6 bases and V 4 bases, and 9 bases lay outside the gene matches. The V gene's germline CDR1 is MNHEY and CDR2 SVGAGI. CDR3 nucleotide sequence: TGTGCCAGCAGTTTCAGAACCGGGACAGGGTCCGGGGAGCTGTTTTTT. Protein sequence: CASSFRTGTGSGELFF.

The rearrangement joins TRBV14 to TRBJ2-2, with D maybe TRBD2 (6 bases). The CDR3 contains 18 residues. Germline CDR1 and CDR2: SGHDN and FVKESK. V lost 1 base to trimming and J lost 7 bases, with 22 bases between them. In DNA, the CDR3 is TGTGCCAGCAGCCAAGCCTTTGGGTATCGGGGGACCGGCGGGGAGCTGTTTTTT. It is translated as CASSQAFGYRGTGGELFF. The whole variable domain, filled in from reference TRBV14 and TRBJ2-2, reads EAGVTQFPSHSVIEKGQTVTLRCDPISGHDNLYWYRRVMGKEIKFLLHFVKESKQDESGMPNNRFLAERTGGTYSTLKVQPAELEDSGVYFCASSQAFGYRGTGGELFFGEGSRLTVL.

The rearrangement uses TRBV7-9 and TRBJ1-1; the D gene is possibly TRBD1 (5 bases). The CDR3 consists of 14 residues. Germline assignment: CDR1 SEHNR and CDR2 FQNEAQ (reference sequence). V was trimmed by 1 base and J by 5 bases, leaving 11 bases between them. The CDR3 reads CASSLDSGRTEAFF. For the CDR3, the DNA is TGTGCCAGCAGCTTAGATTCAGGGCGGACTGAAGCTTTCTTT.

This rearrangement joins TRBV7-2 to TRBJ1-4; D is unresolved. The germline V gene has CDR1 SGHTA and CDR2 FQGNSA. This CDR3 is 15 amino acids long. V lost 1 base and J lost 0, with 6 bases in between. The CDR3 protein is CASSLGLATNEKLFF. The CDR3, as DNA: TGTGCCAGCAGCTTAGGACTTGCAACTAATGAAAAACTGTTTTTT.

This clone was seen once. The rearrangement uses TRBV19 and TRBJ1-1, with 7 bases that match TRBD1. The V and J ends lost 5 bases and 1 base, in that order; junction bases with no gene match: 4. Germline V gives CDR1 LNHDA, CDR2 SQIVND (reference sequence). The CDR3 extends over 14 amino acids. The CDR3 DNA is TGTGCCAGTAGTCTCAGGGGGGCGAACACTGAAGCTTTCTTT. Amino acids: CASSLRGANTEAFF.

The V gene is TRBV5-1, the J gene TRBJ2-3; 9 nucleotides agree with TRBD2. There are 16 residues in the CDR3. The V gene's germline CDR1 is SGHRS and CDR2 YFSETQ. V was pared by 0 bases and J by 2 bases, with 4 bases of the junction left unmatched. CDR3 residues: CASSLGTSGPTDTQYF. CDR3 coding DNA: TGCGCCAGCAGCTTGGGTACTAGCGGGCCCACAGATACGCAGTATTTT.

The rearrangement uses TRBV7-2 and TRBJ1-2; D is undetermined. The CDR3 totals 13 residues. The germline V gene encodes CDR1 SGHTA and CDR2 FQGNSA. Trimming pared 6 bases from V and 1 base from J, leaving 9 bases between. The CDR3 sequence is CASSEAVNYGYTF. In nucleotides, the CDR3 is TGTGCCAGCAGTGAGGCCGTTAACTATGGCTACACCTTC.

A single count supports this clone. This rearrangement joins TRBV5-4 to TRBJ1-4; D call uncertain. The CDR3 totals 14 residues. In germline, CDR1 is SGHNT, CDR2 YYREEE (reference sequence). V lost 2 bases to trimming and J lost 4 bases, with 9 bases between them. CDR3 DNA sequence: TGTGCCAGCAGCTTCAAGGACGGTAATGAAAAACTGTTTTTT. This sequence encodes CASSFKDGNEKLFF.

The chain has TRBV6-5 and TRBJ2-7; D ambiguous. CDR1 is MNHEY, CDR2 SVGAGI, per germline. V was pared by 2 bases and J by 2 bases, with 4 bases between. The CDR3 is 12 amino acids. CDR3 protein: CASSYGTYEQYF. The CDR3, as DNA: TGTGCCAGCAGTTACGGGACCTACGAGCAGTACTTC.

The chain is built from TRBV10-3 and TRBJ2-7; D perhaps matches TRBD1 (6 bases). Trimming took off 2 bases at V and 6 bases at J, with 23 bases between the two ends. Germline V CDR1 and CDR2: ENHRY, SYGVKD. The CDR3 runs 17 residues. DNA for the CDR3: TGTGCCATCAGTGAGACAGGGCCCGGTGTGGGGGTCTCCGAGCAGTACTTC. This codes for CAISETGPGVGVSEQYF.

The V gene is TRBV4-2, the J gene TRBJ2-2, with D uncertain. The CDR3 sequence is 13 residues long. Germline V CDR1 and CDR2: LGHNA, YNFKEQ. Deletions cut 0 bases from V and 7 bases from J, with 6 bases between. DNA of the CDR3: TGTGCCAGCAGCCAAGATACTAACGGGGAGCTGTTTTTT. Translated, it gives CASSQDTNGELFF.

By frequency in the sample, this clone is medium-sized. The gene calls are TRBV29-1 and TRBJ2-7; 7 nucleotides match TRBD2. Trimming cost V 7 bases and J 2 bases; bases outside gene matches: 11. The germline CDR1 and CDR2 sequences are SQVTM and ANQGSEA. This CDR3 has 14 residues. The CDR3 DNA reads TGCAGCGCCTTCGGGGGGACGGTGACCTACGAGCAGTACTTC. Protein: CSAFGGTVTYEQYF.